This T cell receptor (beta chain) originates from a study of cytomegalovirus exposure and HLA in healthy donors. Amplification used 60 Vbeta primers and 13 Jbeta primers. Sequencing used immunoSEQ multiplex PCR; TCRdb keeps in-frame clones, though not all of them. The repertoire holds some 150,000 clones, over 60% seen once, with approximately 1.8% in the top ten. CDR1 SGDLS and CDR2 YYNGEE come from the germline V gene. Trimming took 3 bases from V and 4 from J; bases not matched to a gene: 7. The CDR3 has 17 amino acids. General study points: Accounts indicate the classifier identified cytomegalovirus status with strong specificity and sensitivity.

This clone has more than one count but fewer than ten. Its antigen is not known. The genes are TRBV9 and TRBJ2-1, with TRBD2 matching over 13 bases. The source of this sequence is a woman aged 30 to 39 in good health and CMV-seronegative. The sequencing sample was made of PBMCs. CDR3 sequence (DNA): TGTGCCAGCAGCGCCCAAGGACTAGCGGGGGAATACAATGAGCAGTTCTTC. It yields the protein CASSAQGLAGEYNEQFF.